Listed here are 29 T cell receptor beta chains from one sample, sequenced in a study of CD8 T cells in Susac syndrome. Reverse transcription used roughly 0.5 to 1 ug RNA and random hexamers. TCRdb used MiXCR to reprocess the immunoSEQ multiplex PCR reads, holding one entry per CDR3 protein. The data hold a few hundred thousand distinct CDR3 sequences, with 85% to 95% observed a single time. Sequencing was performed on CD4+ T cells from PBMCs. The receptors shown here come from a human donor with multiple sclerosis.

The J gene is TRBJ2-5, the V gene TRBV20-1, with 7 bases aligning to TRBD2. With V trimmed by 0 bases and J by 5 bases, 12 bases remained unmatched. Germline CDR1 and CDR2: DFQATT and SNEGSKA (reference sequence). This CDR3 has 16 amino acids. Written as DNA, the CDR3 is TGCAGTGCTAGAGATCCCCGGGCGGGGGTGGAGGAGACCCAGTACTTC. This codes for CSARDPRAGVEETQYF.

The rearrangement uses TRBV2 and TRBJ1-1; D not certain. The germline V and J ends were trimmed by 6 bases and 0 bases, with 11 bases remaining between them. The CDR3 loop spans 14 amino acids. CDR1 is SNHLY and CDR2 is FYNNEI in the germline V gene. CDR3 nucleotide sequence: TGTGCCAGCAGGCCTCGGGAATTGAACACTGAAGCTTTCTTT. Protein sequence: CASRPRELNTEAFF.

The chain employs TRBV7-8 and TRBJ2-3; D not certain. This CDR3 is built from 17 residues. V lost 4 bases and J lost 5, with 22 bases in between. In germline, CDR1 is SGHVS, CDR2 FQNEAQ. The DNA for the CDR3 is TGTGCCAGCAGCTCGGATCCCGGCAGGCGTCGAGTAGATACGCAGTATTTT. This gives the protein CASSSDPGRRRVDTQYF. Complete variable domain (other parts from reference TRBV7-8 and TRBJ2-3): GAGVSQSPRYKVAKRGQDVALRCDPISGHVSLFWYQQALGQGPEFLTYFQNEAQLDKSGLPSDRFFAERPEGSVSTLKIQRTQQEDSAVYLCASSSDPGRRRVDTQYFGPGTRLTVL.

The V gene is TRBV12-3 or TRBV12-4, the J gene TRBJ2-5, with 8 nucleotides matching TRBD1. CDR3 length equals 16 residues. J lost 4 bases, V lost 1 base, and 8 bases had no gene match. CDR3 DNA sequence: TGTGCCAGCAGTTTAGGTGGCCAGGGGGCAGGAGAGACCCAGTACTTC. It yields the protein CASSLGGQGAGETQYF.

The chain is built from TRBV15 and TRBJ2-1, with 8 bases matching TRBD1. Trimming took 0 bases from V and 7 from J; bases not matched to a gene: 2. This CDR3 has 14 amino acids. Germline V gene lookup returns CDR1 LNHNV and CDR2 YYDKDF (reference sequence). CDR3: CATSREDRVNEQFF. DNA for the CDR3: TGTGCCACCAGCAGAGAGGACAGGGTTAATGAGCAGTTCTTC.

The chain links TRBV15 to TRBJ1-6; 7 bases line up with TRBD1. Trimming took 0 bases from V and 8 from J; bases not matched to a gene: 7. Germline-derived CDR1 and CDR2 are LNHNV and YYDKDF (reference sequence). The CDR3 is made up of 16 amino acids. The CDR3, as DNA: TGTGCCACCAGCAGAGATGCGACAGGGATGGATTCACCCCTCCACTTT. Translation: CATSRDATGMDSPLHF.

The gene calls are TRBV2 and TRBJ2-2; D not certain. This CDR3 has 15 amino acids. CDR1 and CDR2 (germline): SNHLY, FYNNEI. Trimming took off 5 bases at V and 3 bases at J, with 13 bases between the two ends. For the CDR3, the DNA is TGTGCCAGCAGTCGGACCGCCCCGGACACCGGGGAGCTGTTTTTT. Amino acid sequence: CASSRTAPDTGELFF.

The rearrangement uses TRBV5-1 and TRBJ2-5; no clear D gene. Germline CDR1 and CDR2: SGHRS and YFSETQ. CDR3 size: 15 residues. V lost 0 bases and J lost 4, with 13 bases in between. The DNA for the CDR3 is TGCGCCAGCAGCTTGGTCTCGGAGTATGGAGAGACCCAGTACTTC. Translated: CASSLVSEYGETQYF.

This CDR3 is CASSLDPRQGDYEQYV. The CDR3 DNA follows: TGTGCCAGCAGCTTAGATCCGCGACAGGGGGACTACGAGCAGTACGTC. The V call is TRBV11-2, the J call TRBJ2-7; 9 bases are a match to TRBD1. This CDR3 contains 16 residues. CDR1 and CDR2 (germline): SGHAT, FQNNGV. J gave up 3 bases and V 0 bases, and 6 bases lay outside the gene matches.

V is TRBV29-1 and J is TRBJ1-2, with 7 bases lining up with TRBD1. The germline CDR1 and CDR2 sequences are SQVTM and ANQGSEA. V was pared by 7 bases and J by 4 bases, with 9 bases of the junction left unmatched. The CDR3 spans 13 residues. Here the CDR3 reads CSATGVPGYGYTF. CDR3 DNA: TGCAGCGCAACAGGGGTTCCTGGCTATGGCTACACCTTC.

The rearrangement uses TRBV19 and TRBJ1-1; D possibly corresponds to TRBD1 (5 bases). The CDR3 sequence is 13 residues long. Per germline, CDR1 LNHDA and CDR2 SQIVND (reference sequence). Trimming shortened V by 8 bases and J by 0 bases, and 10 bases separated the two germline ends. For the CDR3, the DNA is TGTGCCAGTTCCGAAGGGGTGAACACTGAAGCTTTCTTT. Translation gives CASSEGVNTEAFF.

The chain has TRBV3-1 and TRBJ2-3; 11 nucleotides agree with TRBD2. CDR1 LGHDT and CDR2 YNNKEL come from the germline V gene (reference sequence). The CDR3 has 15 residues. V lost 5 bases, J lost 3 bases, and 4 bases stayed unmatched. CDR3 in amino acids: CASSETSGATDTQYF. The CDR3 DNA reads as TGTGCCAGCAGCGAGACTAGCGGGGCTACAGATACGCAGTATTTT.

V gene TRBV9 combines with J gene TRBJ2-3; D may be TRBD1 or TRBD2 (6 bases each). The CDR3 extends over 15 amino acids. Per germline, CDR1 SGDLS and CDR2 YYNGEE. The V gene lost 2 bases and the J gene lost 2 bases, with 12 bases spanning the gap. This CDR3 is CASSVGGAPTDTQYF. The CDR3 DNA follows: TGTGCCAGCAGCGTCGGGGGCGCCCCCACAGATACGCAGTATTTT.

The chain has TRBV7-8 and TRBJ1-5; perhaps TRBD1 as D (5 bases). The CDR3 is 19 amino acids. Germline CDR1 and CDR2: SGHVS and FQNEAQ. The V end was cut by 3 bases, the J end by 1 base, with 22 bases between. For the CDR3, the DNA is TGTGCCAGCAGCTTTCAGCTCCCAACCAGGGCCGAGAGCAATCAGCCCCAGCATTTT. Translating it yields CASSFQLPTRAESNQPQHF.

V and J are TRBV30 and TRBJ1-3, with unresolved D. Trimming left V 5 bases short and J 4 bases short, with 6 bases between. CDR3 length: 11 amino acids. Germline values: CDR1 GTSNPN, CDR2 SVGIG (reference sequence). The CDR3: CAWGRGNTIYF. The CDR3 coding sequence is TGTGCCTGGGGACGAGGAAACACCATATATTTT.

The rearrangement joins TRBV9 to TRBJ1-6, with D tentatively TRBD1 (6 bases). Germline CDR1 reads SGDLS; CDR2 reads YYNGEE. This CDR3 is built from 16 residues. The V gene lost 4 bases and the J gene lost 9 bases, with 20 bases spanning the gap. The CDR3 nucleotides are TGTGCCAGCAGCCCAGGGGTTCCGGCCGTGGGTTCACCCCTCCACTTT. It specifies CASSPGVPAVGSPLHF.

The chain joins TRBV3-1 to TRBJ1-2; 7 nucleotides line up with TRBD1. The V gene's germline CDR1 is LGHDT and CDR2 YNNKEL (reference sequence). V lost 4 bases and J lost 7; bases outside the gene matches: 6. The CDR3 length is 13 residues. This CDR3 is CASSRGGASGYTF. The CDR3 nucleotides read TGTGCCAGCAGCCGAGGGGGCGCGAGTGGCTACACCTTC.

The CDR3 DNA sequence: TGCAGTGCTCCGGACCCCCAAAAATCCTACAATGAGCAGTTCTTC. Protein sequence: CSAPDPQKSYNEQFF. The chain recombines TRBV20-1 with TRBJ2-1, with no clear D. This CDR3 is 15 amino acids long. Germline V gene data show CDR1 as DFQATT and CDR2 as SNEGSKA (reference sequence). The ends were cut back, 5 bases at V and 1 base at J, with 15 bases in the middle.

The gene calls are TRBV20-1 and TRBJ2-5, with unresolved D. The CDR3 is made up of 15 amino acids. V shed 6 bases and J shed 5 bases, with 22 bases lying between them. Germline V CDR1 and CDR2: DFQATT, SNEGSKA (reference sequence). The CDR3 is CSATVASRVKETQYF. CDR3 DNA: TGCAGTGCCACGGTGGCTAGTCGAGTCAAGGAGACCCAGTACTTC.

This clonotype came up a few times. The rearrangement joins TRBV7-6 to TRBJ2-5; D is unresolved. The CDR3 is made up of 11 amino acids. Germline assignment: CDR1 SGHVS and CDR2 FNYEAQ. V was pared by 6 bases and J by 0 bases, with 2 bases between. CDR3 amino acids: CASRDQETQYF. CDR3 bases: TGTGCCAGCAGAGACCAAGAGACCCAGTACTTC.

The CDR3 is CSARSRDTVYGYTF. CDR3 nucleotide sequence: TGCAGTGCTAGATCCCGGGACACGGTGTATGGCTACACCTTC. This chain connects TRBV20-1 to TRBJ1-2; TRBD1 is a possible D gene (6 bases). CDR1 and CDR2 (germline): DFQATT, SNEGSKA (reference sequence). CDR3 length: 14 residues. V was cut by 2 bases and J by 5 bases, with 15 bases left in between.

The chain uses TRBV30 and TRBJ1-1; D remains unclear. This CDR3 spans 16 amino acids. Trimming pared 2 bases from V and 6 bases from J, leaving 22 bases between. Germline loops: CDR1 GTSNPN, CDR2 SVGIG (reference sequence). In nucleotides, the CDR3 is TGTGCCTGGAGTTTGTTGGGGAGGATCCTCGGTTCTGAAGCTTTCTTT. Its protein product is CAWSLLGRILGSEAFF.

The genes are TRBV20-1 and TRBJ2-1, with D maybe TRBD1 (6 bases). The CDR3 is 14 amino acids. The V and J ends lost 0 bases and 9 bases respectively, with 15 bases between them. CDR1 is DFQATT and CDR2 is SNEGSKA in the germline V gene (reference sequence). The CDR3 sequence is CSAREGTTLGEQFF. For the CDR3, the DNA is TGCAGTGCTAGAGAGGGGACAACCTTAGGTGAGCAGTTCTTC.

In its sample, this clonotype was seen a few times. This sequence joins TRBV5-4 and TRBJ2-1; unclear D gene. The CDR3 is made up of 16 amino acids. V was cut by 0 bases and J by 1 base, with 11 bases left in between. Germline V CDR1 and CDR2: SGHNT, YYREEE (reference sequence). The chain's CDR3 is CASSLGLSTSYNEQFF. CDR3 nucleotides: TGTGCCAGCAGCTTGGGGCTATCCACATCCTACAATGAGCAGTTCTTC.

The CDR3 sequence is CASSLVENYEQYF. CDR3 nucleotide sequence: TGCGCCAGCAGCTTGGTCGAAAACTACGAGCAGTACTTC. This chain connects TRBV5-1 to TRBJ2-7; D not certain. The CDR3 spans 13 residues. The germline V and J ends were trimmed by 0 bases and 3 bases, with 7 bases remaining between them. CDR1 is SGHRS and CDR2 is YFSETQ in the germline V gene. Based on the CDR3 plus reference TRBV5-1 and TRBJ2-7, the full variable domain is KAGVTQTPRYLIKTRGQQVTLSCSPISGHRSVSWYQQTPGQGLQFLFEYFSETQRNKGNFPGRFSGRQFSNSRSEMNVSTLELGDSALYLCASSLVENYEQYFGPGTRLTVT.

This sequence joins TRBV2 and TRBJ2-1; D not certain. The CDR3 is made up of 16 amino acids. Trimming shortened V by 8 bases and J by 0 bases, and 17 bases separated the two germline ends. In germline, CDR1 is SNHLY, CDR2 FYNNEI. CDR3 nucleotides: TGTGCCAGCTCATCGCACGACGGCAGCTCCTACAATGAGCAGTTCTTC. It is translated as CASSSHDGSSYNEQFF.

J is TRBJ2-5 and V is TRBV30, with D unresolved. Per the germline V gene, CDR1 is GTSNPN and CDR2 is SVGIG (reference sequence). V lost 3 bases to trimming and J lost 5 bases, with 7 bases between them. This CDR3 is 11 amino acids long. The CDR3 sequence is CAWRGRETQYF. In nucleotides, the CDR3 is TGTGCCTGGAGAGGGCGCGAGACCCAGTACTTC.

This clonotype was detected once. This rearrangement joins TRBV19 to TRBJ1-5; unclear D gene. The ends were cut back, 7 bases at V and 7 bases at J, with 17 bases in the middle. The germline V gene has CDR1 LNHDA and CDR2 SQIVND (reference sequence). The CDR3 has 14 residues. For the CDR3, the DNA is TGTGCCAGTAACCCATCGGGGTTCGAACAGCCCCAGCATTTT. Its translation is CASNPSGFEQPQHF.

The CDR3 protein is CASSPLAPRDSPLHF. CDR3 sequence (DNA): TGCGCCAGCAGCCCGTTGGCTCCTCGGGATTCACCCCTCCACTTT. The chain is built from TRBV5-1 and TRBJ1-6; D is unresolved. V was shortened by 4 bases and J by 8 bases, with 16 bases between the two germline ends. CDR3 length equals 15 residues. CDR1 and CDR2 from the germline V gene are SGHRS and YFSETQ.